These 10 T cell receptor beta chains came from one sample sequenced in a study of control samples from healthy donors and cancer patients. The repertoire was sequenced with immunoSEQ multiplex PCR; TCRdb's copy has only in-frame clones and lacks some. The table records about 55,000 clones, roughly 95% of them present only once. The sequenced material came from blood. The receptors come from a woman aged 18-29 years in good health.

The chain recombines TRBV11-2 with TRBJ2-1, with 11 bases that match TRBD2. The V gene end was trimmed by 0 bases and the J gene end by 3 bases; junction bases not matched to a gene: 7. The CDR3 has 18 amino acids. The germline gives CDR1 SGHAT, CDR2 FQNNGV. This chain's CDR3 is CASSLDSWGTSGYNEQFF. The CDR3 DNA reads TGTGCCAGCAGCTTAGATTCGTGGGGGACTAGCGGCTACAATGAGCAGTTCTTC. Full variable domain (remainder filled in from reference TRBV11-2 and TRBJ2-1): EAGVAQSPRYKIIEKRQSVAFWCNPISGHATLYWYQQILGQGPKLLIQFQNNGVVDDSQLPKDRFSAERLKGVDSTLKIQPAKLEDSAVYLCASSLDSWGTSGYNEQFFGPGTRLTVL.

The CDR3 sequence: CASSLSTYEQYF. The CDR3 coding sequence is TGTGCCAGCAGCTTGTCGACCTACGAGCAGTACTTC. The chain has TRBV5-4 and TRBJ2-7; no firm D call. V was cut by 1 base and J by 2 bases, with 4 bases left in between. This CDR3 comprises 12 residues. Germline CDR1 is SGHNT and CDR2 is YYREEE (reference sequence).

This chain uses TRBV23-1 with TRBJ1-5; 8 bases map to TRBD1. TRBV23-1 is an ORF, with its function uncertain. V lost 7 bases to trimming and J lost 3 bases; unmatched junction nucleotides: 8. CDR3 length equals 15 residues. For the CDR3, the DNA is TGCGCCAGCACCCCGACAGGGGTGGACAATCAGCCCCAGCATTTT. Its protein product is CASTPTGVDNQPQHF.

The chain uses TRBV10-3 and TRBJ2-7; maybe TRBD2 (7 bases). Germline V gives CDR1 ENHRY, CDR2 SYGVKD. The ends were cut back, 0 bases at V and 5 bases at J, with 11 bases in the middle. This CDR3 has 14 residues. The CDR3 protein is CAISESGGGHEQYF. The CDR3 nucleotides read TGTGCCATCAGTGAGTCAGGGGGGGGACACGAGCAGTACTTC.

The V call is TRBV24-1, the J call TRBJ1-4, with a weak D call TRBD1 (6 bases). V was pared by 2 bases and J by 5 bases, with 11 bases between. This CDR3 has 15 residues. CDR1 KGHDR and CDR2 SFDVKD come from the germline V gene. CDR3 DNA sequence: TGTGCCACCAGTGATTCTGGCCAGGGGAATGAAAAACTGTTTTTT. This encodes CATSDSGQGNEKLFF.

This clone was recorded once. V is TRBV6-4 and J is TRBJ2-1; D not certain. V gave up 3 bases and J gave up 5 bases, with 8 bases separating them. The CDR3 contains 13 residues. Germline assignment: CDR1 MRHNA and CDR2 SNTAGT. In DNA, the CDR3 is TGTGCCAGCAGTGATTTAGAGAACAATGAGCAGTTCTTC. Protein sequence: CASSDLENNEQFF.

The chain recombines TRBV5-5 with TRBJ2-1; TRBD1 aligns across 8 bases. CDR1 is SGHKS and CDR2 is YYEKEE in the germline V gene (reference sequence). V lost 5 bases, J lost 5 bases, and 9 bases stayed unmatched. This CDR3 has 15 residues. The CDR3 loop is CASSRRDRTHNEQFF. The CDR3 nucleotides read TGTGCCAGCAGTCGCCGGGACAGGACTCACAATGAGCAGTTCTTC.

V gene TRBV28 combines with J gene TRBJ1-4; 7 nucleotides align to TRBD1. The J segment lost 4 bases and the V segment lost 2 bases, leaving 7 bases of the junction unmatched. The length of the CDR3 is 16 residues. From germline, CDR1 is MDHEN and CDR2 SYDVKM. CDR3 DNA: TGTGCCAGCAGTTTAGAAGGGGGCCCCCTTAATGAAAAACTGTTTTTT. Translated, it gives CASSLEGGPLNEKLFF.

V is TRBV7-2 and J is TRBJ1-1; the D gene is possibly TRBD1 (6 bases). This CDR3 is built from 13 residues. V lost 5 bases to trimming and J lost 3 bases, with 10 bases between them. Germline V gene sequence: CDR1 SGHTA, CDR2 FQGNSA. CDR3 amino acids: CASSPQGYTEAFF. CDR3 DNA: TGTGCCAGCAGCCCACAGGGTTACACTGAAGCTTTCTTT.

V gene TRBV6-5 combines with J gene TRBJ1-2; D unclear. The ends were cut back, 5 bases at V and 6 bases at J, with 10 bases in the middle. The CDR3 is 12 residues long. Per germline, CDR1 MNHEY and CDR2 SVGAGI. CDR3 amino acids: CASSRGENGYTF. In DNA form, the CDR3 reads TGTGCCAGCAGTCGCGGAGAGAATGGCTACACCTTC.